A single sample is the source of the 5 T cell receptor beta chains below, sequenced in a study of cytomegalovirus exposure and HLA in healthy donors. The PCR used 60 Vbeta and 13 Jbeta primers. Using immunoSEQ multiplex PCR, the repertoire was profiled, and TCRdb retains in-frame clones only, with some absent. The sample shows around 210,000 clones, about 78% of them seen only once. Sequenced sample: PBMCs. The receptors here all came from a woman aged 30 to 39 in good health and CMV-seronegative.

The genes are TRBV6-1 and TRBJ2-3, with 11 bases that match TRBD2. The CDR3 contains 16 residues. The J segment lost 4 bases and the V segment lost 0 bases, leaving 3 bases of the junction unmatched. From germline, CDR1 is MNHNS and CDR2 SASEGT. The chain's CDR3 is CASSEALAGGSDTQYF. In nucleotides, the CDR3 is TGTGCCAGCAGTGAAGCGCTAGCGGGGGGTTCAGATACGCAGTATTTT.

V usage is TRBV5-4 and J usage is TRBJ1-4; D is uncertain. Trimming took off 2 bases at V and 11 bases at J, with 19 bases between the two ends. The CDR3 extends over 15 amino acids. Per germline, CDR1 SGHNT and CDR2 YYREEE (reference sequence). CDR3: CASSLKSGSRRKLFF. In DNA form, the CDR3 reads TGTGCCAGCAGCTTAAAGTCAGGAAGCCGTCGGAAACTGTTTTTT.

V usage is TRBV2 and J usage is TRBJ2-1, with D possibly matching TRBD1 (5 bases). Per the germline V gene, CDR1 is SNHLY and CDR2 is FYNNEI. The CDR3 sequence is 12 residues long. V was shortened by 3 bases and J by 9 bases, with 9 bases between the two germline ends. CDR3 loop: CASSDRGGEQFF. The CDR3 DNA reads as TGTGCCAGCAGTGATAGGGGCGGTGAGCAGTTCTTC.

This clone has only a few counts. J is TRBJ2-7 and V is TRBV7-2, with 11 positions matching TRBD2. Germline CDR1 reads SGHTA; CDR2 reads FQGNSA. V lost 4 bases and J lost 3; bases outside the gene matches: 11. This CDR3 has 17 residues. The CDR3 DNA follows: TGTGCCAGCAGCTCCCCTAGCGGGAGGAAGGAGGGCTACGAGCAGTACTTC. Encoded protein: CASSSPSGRKEGYEQYF. Looking up the rest from reference TRBV7-2 and TRBJ2-7 gives the full variable domain: GAGVSQSPSNKVTEKGKDVELRCDPISGHTALYWYRQSLGQGLEFLIYFQGNSAPDKSGLPSDRFSAERTGGSVSTLTIQRTQQEDSAVYLCASSSPSGRKEGYEQYFGPGTRLTVT.

This clone was observed a handful of times. This chain connects TRBV9 to TRBJ1-5; D ambiguous. Trimming left V 2 bases short and J 7 bases short, with 10 bases between. Germline V gene data show CDR1 as SGDLS and CDR2 as YYNGEE. The CDR3 runs 13 residues. CDR3: CASSVTPLQPQHF. CDR3 coding DNA: TGTGCCAGCAGCGTTACCCCACTCCAGCCCCAGCATTTT.